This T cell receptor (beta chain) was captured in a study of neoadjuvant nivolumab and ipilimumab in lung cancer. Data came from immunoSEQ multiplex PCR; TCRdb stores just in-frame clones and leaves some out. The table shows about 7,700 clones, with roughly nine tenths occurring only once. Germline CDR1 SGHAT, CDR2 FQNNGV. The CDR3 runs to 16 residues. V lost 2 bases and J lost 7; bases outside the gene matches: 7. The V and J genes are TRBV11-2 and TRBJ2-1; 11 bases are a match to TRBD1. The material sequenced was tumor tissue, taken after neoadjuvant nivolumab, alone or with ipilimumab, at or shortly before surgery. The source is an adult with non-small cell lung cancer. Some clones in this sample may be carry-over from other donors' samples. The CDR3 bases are TGTGCCAGCAGCTTAAACCCTGGGACAGGGGGTAATGAGCAGTTCTTC. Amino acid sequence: CASSLNPGTGGNEQFF.